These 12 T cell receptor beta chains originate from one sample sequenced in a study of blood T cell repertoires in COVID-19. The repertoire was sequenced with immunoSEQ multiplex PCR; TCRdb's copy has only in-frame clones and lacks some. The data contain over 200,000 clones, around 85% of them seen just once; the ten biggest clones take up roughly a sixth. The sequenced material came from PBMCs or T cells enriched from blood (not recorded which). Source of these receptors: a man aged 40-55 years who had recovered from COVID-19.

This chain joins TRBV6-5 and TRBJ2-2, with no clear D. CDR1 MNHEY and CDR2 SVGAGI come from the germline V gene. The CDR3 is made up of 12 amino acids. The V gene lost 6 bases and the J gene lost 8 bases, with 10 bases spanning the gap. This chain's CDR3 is CASRTQAGELFF. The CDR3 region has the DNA TGTGCCAGCAGGACCCAGGCTGGGGAGCTGTTTTTT.

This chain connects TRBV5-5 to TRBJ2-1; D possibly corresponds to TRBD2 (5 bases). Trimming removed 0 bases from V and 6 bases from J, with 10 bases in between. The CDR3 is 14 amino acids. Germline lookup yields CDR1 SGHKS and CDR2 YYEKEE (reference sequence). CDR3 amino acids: CASSLGWTLNEQFF. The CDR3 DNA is TGTGCCAGCAGCTTGGGTTGGACTCTCAATGAGCAGTTCTTC.

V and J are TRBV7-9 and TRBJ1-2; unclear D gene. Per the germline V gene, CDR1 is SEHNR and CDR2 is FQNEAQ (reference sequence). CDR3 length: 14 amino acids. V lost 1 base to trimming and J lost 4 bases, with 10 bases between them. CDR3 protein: CASSLGGIAYGYTF. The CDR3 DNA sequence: TGTGCCAGCAGCTTAGGAGGGATAGCCTATGGCTACACCTTC.

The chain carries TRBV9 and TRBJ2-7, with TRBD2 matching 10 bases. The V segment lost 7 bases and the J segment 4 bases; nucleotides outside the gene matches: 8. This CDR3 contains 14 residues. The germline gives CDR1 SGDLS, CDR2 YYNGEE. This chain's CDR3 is CASGPGLATYEQYF. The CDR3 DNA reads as TGTGCCAGCGGCCCGGGACTAGCGACGTACGAGCAGTACTTC.

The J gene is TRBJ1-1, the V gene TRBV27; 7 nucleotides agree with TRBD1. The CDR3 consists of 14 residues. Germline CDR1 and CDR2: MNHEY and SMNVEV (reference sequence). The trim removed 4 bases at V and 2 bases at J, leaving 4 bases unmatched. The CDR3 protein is CASSYGQVNTEAFF. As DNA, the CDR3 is TGTGCCAGCAGTTACGGACAGGTCAACACTGAAGCTTTCTTT.

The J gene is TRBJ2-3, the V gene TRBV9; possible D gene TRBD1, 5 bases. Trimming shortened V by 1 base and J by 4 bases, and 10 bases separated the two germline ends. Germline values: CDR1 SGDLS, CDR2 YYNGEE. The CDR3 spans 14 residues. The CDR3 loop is CASSVQGTPDTQYF. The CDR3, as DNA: TGTGCCAGCAGCGTACAGGGAACACCAGATACGCAGTATTTT. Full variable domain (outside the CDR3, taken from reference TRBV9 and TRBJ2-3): DSGVTQTPKHLITATGQRVTLRCSPRSGDLSVYWYQQSLDQGLQFLIQYYNGEERAKGNILERFSAQQFPDLHSELNLSSLELGDSALYFCASSVQGTPDTQYFGPGTRLTVL.

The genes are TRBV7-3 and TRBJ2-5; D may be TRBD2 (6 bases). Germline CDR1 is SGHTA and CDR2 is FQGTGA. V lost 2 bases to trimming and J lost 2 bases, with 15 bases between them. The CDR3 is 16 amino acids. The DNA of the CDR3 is TGTGCCAGCAGCTTATATAGGAGGGCGCCACAAGAGACCCAGTACTTC. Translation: CASSLYRRAPQETQYF.

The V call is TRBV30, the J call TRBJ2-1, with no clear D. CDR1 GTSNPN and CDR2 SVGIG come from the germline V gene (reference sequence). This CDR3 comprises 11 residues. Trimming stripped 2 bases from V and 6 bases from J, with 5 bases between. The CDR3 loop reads CAWSRFNEQFF. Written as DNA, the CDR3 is TGTGCCTGGAGTCGTTTCAATGAGCAGTTCTTC. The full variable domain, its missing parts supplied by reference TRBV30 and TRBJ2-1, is SQTIHQWPATLVQPVGSPLSLECTVEGTSNPNLYWYRQAAGRGLQLLFYSVGIGQISSEVPQNLSASRPQDRQFILSSKKLLLSDSGFYLCAWSRFNEQFFGPGTRLTVL.

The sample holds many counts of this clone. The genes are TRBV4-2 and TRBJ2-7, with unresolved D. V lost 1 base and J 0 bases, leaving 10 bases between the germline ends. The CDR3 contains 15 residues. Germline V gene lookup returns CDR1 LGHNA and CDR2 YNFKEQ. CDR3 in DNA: TGTGCCAGCAGCCAAGCTGTAGAGAGCTCCTACGAGCAGTACTTC. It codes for CASSQAVESSYEQYF.

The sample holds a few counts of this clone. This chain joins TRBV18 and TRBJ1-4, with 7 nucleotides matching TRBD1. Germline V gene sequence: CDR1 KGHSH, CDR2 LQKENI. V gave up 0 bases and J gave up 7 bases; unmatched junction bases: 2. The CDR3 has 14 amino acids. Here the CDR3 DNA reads TGTGCCAGCTCACCACCGGACAGGAGTGAAAAACTGTTTTTT. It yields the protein CASSPPDRSEKLFF.

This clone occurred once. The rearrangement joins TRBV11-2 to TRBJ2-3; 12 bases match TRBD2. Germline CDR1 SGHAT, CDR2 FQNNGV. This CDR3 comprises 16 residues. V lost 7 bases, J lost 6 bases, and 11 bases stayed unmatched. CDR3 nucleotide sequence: TGTGCCAGCACCCCTGGACTAGCGGGACTTTGGGATACGCAGTATTTT. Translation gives CASTPGLAGLWDTQYF.

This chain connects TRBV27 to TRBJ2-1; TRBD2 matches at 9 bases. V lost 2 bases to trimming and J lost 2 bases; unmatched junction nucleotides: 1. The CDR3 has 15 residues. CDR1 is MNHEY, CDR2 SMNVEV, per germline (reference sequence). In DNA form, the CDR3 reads TGTGCCAGCAGTTTAGGCGGGAGGGCCTACAATGAGCAGTTCTTC. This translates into CASSLGGRAYNEQFF.